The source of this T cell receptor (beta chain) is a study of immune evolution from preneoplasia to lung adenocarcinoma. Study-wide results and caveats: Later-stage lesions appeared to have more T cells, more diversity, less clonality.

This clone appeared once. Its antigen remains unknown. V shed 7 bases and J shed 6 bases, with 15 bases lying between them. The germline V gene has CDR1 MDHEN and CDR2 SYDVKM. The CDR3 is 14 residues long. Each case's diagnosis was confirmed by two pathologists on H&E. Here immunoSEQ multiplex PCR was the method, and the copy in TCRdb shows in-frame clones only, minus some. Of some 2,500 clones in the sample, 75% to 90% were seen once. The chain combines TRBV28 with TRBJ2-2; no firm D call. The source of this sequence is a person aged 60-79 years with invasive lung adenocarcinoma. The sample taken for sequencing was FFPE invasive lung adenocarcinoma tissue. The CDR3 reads CASTPSSRAGELFF. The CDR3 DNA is TGTGCCAGCACCCCCTCCTCTCGGGCCGGGGAGCTGTTTTTT.